This T cell receptor beta chain emerged from a study of blood T cells in healthy people across ages. Study in general: About one barcoded beta molecule per two T cells came from capture by template switching. General observations from the study: No conclusive comparison of naive versus antigen-experienced cells was possible with unsorted PBMCs.

To note about this clonotype: Its antigen is as yet unknown.

Unmatched junction bases numbered 7, after V lost 6 bases and J lost 7 bases. The CDR3 sequence is 14 residues long. Germline CDR1 reads ENHRY; CDR2 reads SYGVKD. Sample-barcoded 5' priming and a J-beta primer mix drove a second PCR of roughly 6 to 12 cycles. A single record per CDR3 protein comes from TCRdb applying MiXCR to the 5' RACE reads. This table has 450,000 to 700,000 distinct CDR3 sequences, approximately 25% appearing once. Researchers isolated at least 6 million PBMCs per sample. The authors extracted at least 6 micrograms of total RNA per sample. This clonotype was obtained from a woman aged 70-85 years in good health. J is TRBJ1-4 and V is TRBV10-3, with TRBD1 identical over 8 bases. The source material was blood. The CDR3 sequence: CAIRQGARSEKLFF. The CDR3 DNA follows: TGTGCCATCAGGCAGGGGGCGCGGAGTGAAAAACTGTTTTTT.